This TCR beta chain was captured in a study of CD8+ T cells in alopecia areata. Notes on the study in general: A large proportion of expanded lesional clones were detected persisting in scalp and blood during tofacitinib.

CDR1 is SGDLS and CDR2 is YYNGEE in the germline V gene. V dropped 1 base and J dropped 9 bases, with 11 bases sitting between them. The CDR3 covers 13 residues. Described treatment: oral pan-JAK inhibitor, 5-10 mg twice daily. Researchers gathered lesional scalp punch biopsies and peripheral blood from patients with alopecia areata. Isolated RNA was reverse transcribed into cDNA used as the sequencing template. Clones were sequenced by immunoSEQ multiplex PCR, and TCRdb holds only the in-frame ones, with some missing. The sample lists 200,000 to 250,000 clones; roughly 66% were seen once. About this clone itself: Its antigen remains unknown.

The chain recombines TRBV9 with TRBJ2-1, with unresolved D. This clonotype was obtained from a human donor with alopecia areata. This specimen consisted of CD4+ T cells sorted from blood, obtained around week 42, from a patient treated with tofacitinib. CDR3 sequence reads: CASSVSVWSEQFF. The DNA for the CDR3 is TGTGCCAGCAGCGTAAGTGTGTGGTCTGAGCAGTTCTTC.